Only a few counts were recorded for the clone carrying this T cell receptor (beta chain). The CDR3 covers 16 residues. The V gene lost 5 bases and the J gene lost 4 bases, with 15 bases spanning the gap. The germline V gene encodes CDR1 LGHDT and CDR2 YNNKEL (reference sequence). These data come from a study of T cells after yellow fever vaccination. They built TCR cDNA with 5'RACE template switching, a step that put in a universal primer site and UMIs. TCRdb re-derived calls from the 5' RACE reads in MiXCR, one entry per CDR3 protein. The sample has roughly 180,000 distinct CDR3 sequences, 6.2% seen once.

Sequenced material: CD4+ T cells sorted from PBMCs, taken on the day of the first yellow fever vaccination. The chain links TRBV3-1 to TRBJ1-6; no definite D call. This receptor was taken from a man aged 18 to 35 who received the YFV17D yellow fever vaccine. The CDR3 bases are TGTGCCAGCAGCGACCGTGATAGGCAGTATAATTCACCCCTCCACTTT. Its protein product is CASSDRDRQYNSPLHF.